This T cell receptor (beta chain) was documented in a study of patients and donors after allogeneic stem cell transplantation. TCRdb analysed the RT-PCR reads with MiXCR anew, one entry per CDR3 protein. The repertoire holds hundreds of thousands of distinct CDR3 sequences, 16% seen once, with around 7.2% in the top ten. The CDR3 sequence is 13 residues long. CDR1 is ENHRY and CDR2 is SYGVKD in the germline V gene. The trim removed 2 bases at V and 6 bases at J, leaving 3 bases unmatched. In this sample, this clonotype turned up a few times. The V gene is TRBV10-3, the J gene TRBJ1-2; TRBD1 matches 7 bases. The clonotype was recovered from a human donor who was either an allogeneic HSCT recipient or a stem cell or donor lymphocyte infusion donor (not recorded which). It is not recorded whose cells these are; they may come from a transplant donor. Sequencing used blood, either unsorted or a sorted T cell fraction (not recorded which). For the CDR3, the DNA is TGTGCCATCAGTGAGACCGGGACAGATGGCTACACCTTC. The encoded protein is CAISETGTDGYTF.